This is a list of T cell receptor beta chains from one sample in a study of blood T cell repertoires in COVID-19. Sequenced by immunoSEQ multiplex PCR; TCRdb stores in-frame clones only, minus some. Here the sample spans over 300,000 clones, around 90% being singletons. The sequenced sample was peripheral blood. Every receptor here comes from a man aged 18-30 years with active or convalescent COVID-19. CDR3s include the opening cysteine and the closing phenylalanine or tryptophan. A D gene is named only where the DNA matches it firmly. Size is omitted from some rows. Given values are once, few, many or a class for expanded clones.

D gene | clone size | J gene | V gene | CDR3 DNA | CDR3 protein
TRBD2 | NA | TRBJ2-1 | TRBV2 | TGTGCCAGCAGTGCACTAGCGGGGGGGCCGGATGAGCAGTTCTTC | CASSALAGGPDEQFF
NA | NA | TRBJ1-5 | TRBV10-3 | TGTGCCATCAGTGAGGCGGGACAGCCCCAGCATTTT | CAISEAGQPQHF
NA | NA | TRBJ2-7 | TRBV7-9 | TGTGCCAGCAGCTACAACTACGAGCAGTACTTC | CASSYNYEQYF
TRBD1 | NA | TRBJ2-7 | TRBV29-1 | TGCAGCGCCTCTCGGGGGACAGGGATGGGCGAGCAGTACTTC | CSASRGTGMGEQYF
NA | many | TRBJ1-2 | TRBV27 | TGTGCCAGCAGTTTCAACGGGTATGGCTACACCTTC | CASSFNGYGYTF
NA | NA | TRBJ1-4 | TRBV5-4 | TGTGCCAGCAGCCTGCTCTGCGTATGTATGGGGCTCGTGAAAGTAAAACTGTTTTTT | CASSLLCVCMGLVKVKLFF
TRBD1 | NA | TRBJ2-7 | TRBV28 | TGTGCCAGCAGTCAGCCGGGACAGGGACTCGAGCAGTACTTC | CASSQPGQGLEQYF
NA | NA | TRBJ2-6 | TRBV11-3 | TGTGCCAGCAGTTCGAGCTCTGGGGCCAACGTGCTGACTTTC | CASSSSSGANVLTF
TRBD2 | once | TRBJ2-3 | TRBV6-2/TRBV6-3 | TGTGCCAGCAGTTACTGGGGTAGCGGGAGGCGCACAGATACGCAGTATTTT | CASSYWGSGRRTDTQYF
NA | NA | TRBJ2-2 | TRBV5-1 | TGCGCCAGCAGCGCGAAGTCGAACACCGGGGAGCTGTTTTTT | CASSAKSNTGELFF
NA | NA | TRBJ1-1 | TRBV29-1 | TGCAGCGTCGGCATTTATACAGGGAGCACTGAAGCTTTCTTT | CSVGIYTGSTEAFF
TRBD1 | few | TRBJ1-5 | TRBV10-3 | TGTGCCATACGGGACAGGGATAGCAATCAGCCCCAGCATTTT | CAIRDRDSNQPQHF
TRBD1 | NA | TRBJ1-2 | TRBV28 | TGTGCCAGCGTGACAGGGAGAAACTATGGCTACACCTTC | CASVTGRNYGYTF
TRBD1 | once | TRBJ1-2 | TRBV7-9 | TGTGCCAGCAGCTGGCGGGACAGTATCTATGGCTACACCTTC | CASSWRDSIYGYTF
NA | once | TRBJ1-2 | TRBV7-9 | TGTGCCAGCAGCCTGGGGAGGGGGGCTGACGGCTACACCTTC | CASSLGRGADGYTF
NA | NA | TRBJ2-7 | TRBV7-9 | TGTGCCAGCAGCTTAGATGAGGACGAGCAGTACTTC | CASSLDEDEQYF
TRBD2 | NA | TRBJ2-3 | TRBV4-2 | TGTGCCAGCAGCCAAACCGGGACTAGTCCACCCACAGATACGCAGTATTTT | CASSQTGTSPPTDTQYF
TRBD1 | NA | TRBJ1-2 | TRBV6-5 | TGTGCCAGCAGTTTATACAGGGGGCCCAGGGGCTACACCTTC | CASSLYRGPRGYTF
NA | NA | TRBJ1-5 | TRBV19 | TGTGCCAGTAGTTTAGGGATTGGGACTATTAATCAGCCCCAGCATTTT | CASSLGIGTINQPQHF
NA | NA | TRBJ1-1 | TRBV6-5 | TGTGCCAGCAGTTCTGGGTCCCTGAGGACTGAAGCTTTCTTT | CASSSGSLRTEAFF
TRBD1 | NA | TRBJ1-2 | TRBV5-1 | TGCGCCAGCAGGGACGGACAGGGGGCCTCTGGCTACACCTTC | CASRDGQGASGYTF
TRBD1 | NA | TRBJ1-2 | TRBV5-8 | TGTGCCAGCAGCTTTCCTGGACAGGGCAATCTCTATGGCTACACCTTC | CASSFPGQGNLYGYTF
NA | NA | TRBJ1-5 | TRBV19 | TGTGCCACCCGGACAGAGAATCAGCCCCAGCATTTT | CATRTENQPQHF
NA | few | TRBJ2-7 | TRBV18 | TGTGCCAGCTCACCACCTAGGGGCGAGCAGTACTTC | CASSPPRGEQYF
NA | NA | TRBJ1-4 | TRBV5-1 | TGCGCCAGCAGCTTGGGGGGAGCAACTAATGAAAAACTGTTTTTT | CASSLGGATNEKLFF
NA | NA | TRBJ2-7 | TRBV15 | TGTGCCACCAGCATCACCAGGGATATGAGCTACGAGCAGTACTTC | CATSITRDMSYEQYF
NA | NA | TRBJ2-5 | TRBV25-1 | TGTGCCAGCAGTGTTACAGGGAAGAGTGCCATGGAGACCCAGTACTTC | CASSVTGKSAMETQYF
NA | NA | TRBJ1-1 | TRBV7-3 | TGTGCCAGCAGCCCAAATGGGGACAAGAACACTGAAGCTTTCTTT | CASSPNGDKNTEAFF
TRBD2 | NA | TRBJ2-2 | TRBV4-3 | TGCGCCAGCAGCCAAGAAGCTAGCGGGGCCTACCTATCGAACACCGGGGAGCTGTTTTTT | CASSQEASGAYLSNTGELFF
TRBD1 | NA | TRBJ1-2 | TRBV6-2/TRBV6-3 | TGTGCCAGCAGTTACGACAGGGGGCTTGGCTACACCTTC | CASSYDRGLGYTF
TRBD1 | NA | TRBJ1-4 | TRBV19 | TGTGCCAGTAGTATACGGACAGGGGGCACTAATGAAAAACTGTTTTTT | CASSIRTGGTNEKLFF
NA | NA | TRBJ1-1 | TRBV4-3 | TGCGCCAGCAGCCAACCCGGCAGGACTGAAGCTTTCTTT | CASSQPGRTEAFF
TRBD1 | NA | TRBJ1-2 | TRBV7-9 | TGTGCCAGCAGCCCGATACAGGGGGGCGGTGGCTACACCTTC | CASSPIQGGGGYTF
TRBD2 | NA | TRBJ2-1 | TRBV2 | TGTGCCAGCAGTCTACATGCCGGGACTAGCGGCAATGAGCAGTTCTTC | CASSLHAGTSGNEQFF
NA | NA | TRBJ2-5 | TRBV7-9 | TGTGCCAGCAGCTTAGGGTGGGTGCGAGCAGGGGAGACCCAGTACTTC | CASSLGWVRAGETQYF
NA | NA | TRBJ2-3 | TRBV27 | TGTGCCAGCAGTCGAAAGTTAACGACAATGGCAGATACGCAGTATTTT | CASSRKLTTMADTQYF
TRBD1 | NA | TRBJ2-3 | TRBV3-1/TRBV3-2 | TGTGCCAGCAGCCAAGGGACAGGAGACACAGATACGCAGTATTTT | CASSQGTGDTDTQYF
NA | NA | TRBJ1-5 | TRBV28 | TGTGCCAGCAGTTTAGGGGGGGTTGGTCAGCCCCAGCATTTT | CASSLGGVGQPQHF
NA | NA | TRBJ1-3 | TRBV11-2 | TGTGCCAGCAGCTTAGGACAGCGAGGAAACACCATATATTTT | CASSLGQRGNTIYF
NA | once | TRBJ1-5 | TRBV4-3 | TGCGCCAGCAGCCAAGGCAGGGTAAATCAGCCCCAGCATTTT | CASSQGRVNQPQHF
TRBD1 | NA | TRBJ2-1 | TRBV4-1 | TGCGCCAGCAGCCAAGACCCATACAGGGGGCTCAATGAGCAGTTCTTC | CASSQDPYRGLNEQFF
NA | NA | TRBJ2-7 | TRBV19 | TGTGCCAGTAGTGCAGGGGTGGCCTACGAGCAGTACTTC | CASSAGVAYEQYF
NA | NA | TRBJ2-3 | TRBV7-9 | TGTGCCAGCAGCCGCCCCCATGGCTTTATAATAGATACGCAGTATTTT | CASSRPHGFIIDTQYF
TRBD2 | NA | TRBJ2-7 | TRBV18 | TGTGCCAGCTCGCTAAAACCTAGCGGAGCCCACTACGAGCAGTACTTC | CASSLKPSGAHYEQYF
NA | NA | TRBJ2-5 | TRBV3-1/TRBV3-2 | TGTGCCAGCAGCCCCCCCCTTCAGTACCAAGAGACCCAGTACTTC | CASSPPLQYQETQYF
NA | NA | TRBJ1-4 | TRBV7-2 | TGTGCCAGCAGCTCGGGCAGGGCGCTCCAAAATGAAAAACTGTTTTTT | CASSSGRALQNEKLFF
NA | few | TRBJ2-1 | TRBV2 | TGTGCCAGCACCAACGGGCCGGGATCCAATGAGCAGTTCTTC | CASTNGPGSNEQFF
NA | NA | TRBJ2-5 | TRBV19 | TGTGCCAGTAGTTTAGGCGTTCAAGAGACCCAGTACTTC | CASSLGVQETQYF
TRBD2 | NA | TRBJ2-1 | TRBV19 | TGTGCCAGTAGTAATTTGGCTAGCGGTGACAATGAGCAGTTCTTC | CASSNLASGDNEQFF
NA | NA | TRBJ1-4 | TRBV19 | TGTGCCAGTACCAACAGGGTCTTTGAAAAACTGTTTTTT | CASTNRVFEKLFF